What follows describes a single T cell receptor beta chain. Many counts were recorded for this clonotype. Its antigen is not yet known. No qualities accompany the bases; no much larger clone lies one base away. The treatment or condition label here, explained by the study, means: live attenuated yellow fever vaccine strain. PBMCs were isolated from peripheral blood using a standard Ficoll-Paque protocol. CD4 and CD8 T-cell fractions were isolated with Dynabeads CD4 and CD8 positive selection kits. TriZol was used to extract RNA from bulk PBMCs, CD4 and CD8 fractions, and dextramer-positive and dextramer-negative fractions. TCR cDNA was synthesized by 5'RACE template switching, which introduced a universal primer site and unique molecular identifiers. cDNA synthesis was primed from both the TCR alpha and TCR beta constant segments. Library amplification used two PCR steps, and the second PCR step added sample barcodes and sequencing adapters. Libraries were sequenced on Illumina HiSeq 2500 (2x100 bp) or NovaSeq (2x150 bp). The authors processed their data as follows. MIGEC was used to demultiplex reads and collapse the reads into UMI consensus sequences, and MiXCR was used for V(D)J alignment. Clonotypes responding to the vaccine were identified with edgeR on replicate PBMC samples, with the criteria of FDR below 0.01 and a log2 fold change above 5 up to day 15. Each bulk clonotype received a CD4 or CD8 identity based on whether the sequenced CD4 or CD8 repertoire contained that clonotype at higher abundance. The public sequencing data were trimmed at Q25 with fastp and processed into clonotypes with MiXCR by TCRdb, which kept only in-frame beta chains. For every CDR3 protein sequence, its rows merge into one entry that carries the most common genes and DNA. The V and J calls, along with clone size, are taken from TCRdb and not from the paper's own processing. Recorded for this sample are around 100,000 distinct CDR3 sequences; 7% to 8.5% of them occurred a single time. The leading ten clones occupy less than 30% of the sample.

This sample stems from a study of T cells after yellow fever vaccination (dated by TCRdb to the late 2010s). About the full investigation: Libraries from fractions with low cell numbers were prepared with the SMART-Seq v4 Ultra Low Input RNA kit. To follow T-cell clones before and after primary and booster YFV17D yellow fever vaccination, bulk TCR alpha and beta repertoires were sequenced over time. Two healthy male donors, one aged 18 to 29 and one aged 30 to 40 years, made up the cohort. Bulk PBMC replicates and cell subsets were isolated from blood drawn at multiple timepoints before and after both primary and secondary immunization.

The paper's findings and limits, for the study overall: Computational filtering was needed because FACS-sorted repertoires could contain abundant contaminating clonotypes from the bulk population. A small fraction of clonotypes showed up in both the CD4 and CD8 compartments, probably as a result of convergent recombination. Because the study included only two donors, the extent to which the findings can be generalized is limited. After the booster, most of the clones that had expanded following primary vaccination were detected again (just under 97% of CD4 and 80% to 90% of CD8), which suggests that memory was broadly maintained. The secondary T-cell response was weaker than the primary response but faster, peaking on day 5 instead of day 15.

Trimming takes 5 bases off V and 4 bases off J; junction bases not matched to a gene: 8. CDR1 is given as SGHVS and CDR2 as FNYEAQ, both from the germline V gene. Spanning cysteine to phenylalanine, the CDR3 consists of 14 amino acids. Of all the DNA, just the CDR3 is kept, 42 bases in frame from base 1. The receptor was derived from a man younger than 45 who received the YFV17D yellow fever vaccine. The sample was CD8+ T cells sorted from PBMCs, taken 45 days after the yellow fever booster vaccination. In this chain, TRBV7-6 is recombined with TRBJ2-7; 7 central bases correspond to TRBD2. The CDR3 protein sequence reads: CASSPAGLSYEQYF. The sequence in DNA is TGTGCCAGCAGCCCAGCGGGACTAAGTTACGAGCAGTACTTC.